This T cell receptor beta chain was captured by sequencing in a study of OX40 agonist ivuxolimab in advanced cancers. Study-level information: An agonistic anti-OX40 (CD134) antibody, ivuxolimab, was used to treat the patients.

This clone was seen a single time. V lost 2 bases and J 4 bases, leaving 12 bases between the germline ends. Germline V gene lookup returns CDR1 MNHEY and CDR2 SVGAGI. The CDR3 has 14 residues. Measured with immunoSEQ multiplex PCR; TCRdb has only the in-frame clones, and not every one. The sample includes 30,000 to 35,000 clones, 86% of them seen just once. The material was CD4+ or CD8+ T cells sorted from blood, obtained in a trial of the OX40 agonist ivuxolimab. The clonotype was recovered from an adult with an advanced solid tumor such as melanoma, head and neck, liver or kidney cancer. This sequence joins TRBV6-5 and TRBJ2-7, with D perhaps given as TRBD1 or TRBD2 (7 bases each). CDR3 region: CASSYGRGPYEQYF. Here the CDR3 DNA reads TGTGCCAGCAGTTACGGGAGGGGGCCGTACGAGCAGTACTTC.